This passage covers 20 T cell receptor beta chains from one sample sequenced in a study of T cell changes during pregnancy in multiple sclerosis. Profiled with immunoSEQ multiplex PCR; TCRdb holds only in-frame clones, not every one. Of under 100,000 clones listed, over 90% are singletons. Sequences were derived from peripheral blood, sampled in the third trimester of pregnancy. The source is a female donor with multiple sclerosis, enrolled in a pregnancy study.

The chain combines TRBV6-5 with TRBJ1-2; D call uncertain. Germline CDR1 MNHEY, CDR2 SVGAGI. The CDR3 is 13 amino acids. The V and J ends lost 0 bases and 9 bases respectively, with 11 bases between them. This CDR3 is CASSYSMEWSYTF. For the CDR3, the DNA is TGTGCCAGCAGTTACTCGATGGAGTGGAGCTACACCTTC.

The chain joins TRBV28 to TRBJ2-7; TRBD2 agrees at 8 bases. V gave up 3 bases and J gave up 4 bases; unmatched junction bases: 5. Germline assignment: CDR1 MDHEN and CDR2 SYDVKM. The CDR3 runs 14 residues. DNA for the CDR3: TGTGCCAGCAGTTTCGGGACTAGGCAGTACGAGCAGTACTTC. This sequence encodes CASSFGTRQYEQYF.

CDR3 bases: TGTGCCAGCAGCTTTGGGACAGGGGGTGGTGGCTACACCTTC. This encodes CASSFGTGGGGYTF. This sequence joins TRBV13 and TRBJ1-2, with 11 nucleotides matching TRBD1. The CDR3 has 14 amino acids. Per the germline V gene, CDR1 is PRHDT and CDR2 is FYEKMQ (reference sequence). J was trimmed by 7 bases and V by 3 bases; bases with no gene match: 4.

The genes are TRBV9 and TRBJ2-3; D uncertain. The CDR3 extends over 16 amino acids. V was cut by 0 bases and J by 4 bases, with 15 bases left in between. Germline CDR1 and CDR2: SGDLS and YYNGEE. CDR3 in DNA: TGTGCCAGCAGCGTAGGAGACTCCCTAGGTGCAGATACGCAGTATTTT. Protein sequence: CASSVGDSLGADTQYF.

This clone has more than one count but fewer than ten. The chain links TRBV30 to TRBJ1-4; no definite D call. Germline values: CDR1 GTSNPN, CDR2 SVGIG (reference sequence). Trimming removed 1 base from V and 0 bases from J, with 9 bases in between. The CDR3 has 15 residues. CDR3 bases: TGTGCCTGGAGTGGCCATAGTGCAACTAATGAAAAACTGTTTTTT. The encoded protein is CAWSGHSATNEKLFF. Full variable domain (outside the CDR3, taken from reference TRBV30 and TRBJ1-4): SQTIHQWPATLVQPVGSPLSLECTVEGTSNPNLYWYRQAAGRGLQLLFYSVGIGQISSEVPQNLSASRPQDRQFILSSKKLLLSDSGFYLCAWSGHSATNEKLFFGSGTQLSVL.

The chain has TRBV5-1 and TRBJ1-3; D is uncertain. From germline, CDR1 is SGHRS and CDR2 YFSETQ. V gave up 0 bases and J gave up 6 bases, with 10 bases separating them. This CDR3 region has 14 residues. The DNA of the CDR3 is TGCGCCAGCAGCTTGGACGCGGGAGAAAACACCATATATTTT. It specifies CASSLDAGENTIYF.

The J gene is TRBJ1-1, the V gene TRBV27, with 10 bases that match TRBD1. CDR3 length: 17 amino acids. V gave up 5 bases and J gave up 3 bases; unmatched junction bases: 12. From germline, CDR1 is MNHEY and CDR2 SMNVEV (reference sequence). The CDR3 coding sequence is TGTGCCAGCAGTCCCGTCGGGACAGGGGCGGGGTACACTGAAGCTTTCTTT. This gives the protein CASSPVGTGAGYTEAFF.

The V call is TRBV6-1, the J call TRBJ2-7; D unresolved. With 10 bases removed from V and 2 bases from J, the gap between germline ends came to 9 bases. CDR1 and CDR2 (germline): MNHNS, SASEGT. The CDR3 runs 11 residues. CDR3 sequence: CATSITYEQYF. CDR3 in DNA: TGTGCCACGAGTATAACCTACGAGCAGTACTTC.

V and J are TRBV5-1 and TRBJ2-1; the D is unclear. The CDR3 extends over 15 amino acids. Per the germline V gene, CDR1 is SGHRS and CDR2 is YFSETQ. V shed 0 bases and J shed 3 bases, with 10 bases lying between them. In nucleotides, the CDR3 is TGCGCCAGCAGCTTGGACCTGGGCCACTACAATGAGCAGTTCTTC. Its protein is CASSLDLGHYNEQFF.

V is TRBV28 and J is TRBJ1-1, with 8 nucleotides matching TRBD1. The CDR3 has 16 residues. J was trimmed by 0 bases and V by 6 bases; bases with no gene match: 9. Germline V gene data show CDR1 as MDHEN and CDR2 as SYDVKM. In nucleotides, the CDR3 is TGTGCCAGCAGAACCGGGACAGGAAACATGAACACTGAAGCTTTCTTT. Amino acid sequence: CASRTGTGNMNTEAFF.

The chain links TRBV7-9 to TRBJ2-7; D is possibly TRBD2 (6 bases). This CDR3 region has 16 residues. Germline values: CDR1 SEHNR, CDR2 FQNEAQ (reference sequence). The V gene lost 4 bases and the J gene lost 2 bases, with 18 bases spanning the gap. The CDR3: CASSSMTGDGAYEQYF. For the CDR3, the DNA is TGTGCCAGCAGCTCCATGACGGGAGATGGGGCCTACGAGCAGTACTTC.

This chain links TRBV9 with TRBJ1-3; D call uncertain. Trimming stripped 4 bases from V and 1 base from J, with 18 bases between. Germline CDR1 is SGDLS and CDR2 is YYNGEE. The CDR3 totals 17 residues. The CDR3 loop is CASSTRREGWSGNTIYF. DNA of the CDR3: TGTGCCAGCAGCACCCGTCGCGAGGGATGGTCTGGAAACACCATATATTTT.

CDR3 in amino acids: CASSLGPRDYEQYF. In DNA form, the CDR3 reads TGTGCCAGCAGCTTAGGCCCTAGAGACTACGAGCAGTACTTC. V usage is TRBV7-6 and J usage is TRBJ2-7; D gene uncertain. The CDR3 is 14 residues long. V was pared by 1 base and J by 3 bases, with 10 bases between. Per germline, CDR1 SGHVS and CDR2 FNYEAQ.

V is TRBV10-3 and J is TRBJ1-2; D might be TRBD1 (6 bases). The CDR3 spans 13 residues. Germline loops: CDR1 ENHRY, CDR2 SYGVKD. Trimming left V 6 bases short and J 2 bases short, with 10 bases between. The CDR3 region has the DNA TGTGCCATCAGCGCCGACAGGAACTATGGCTACACCTTC. It encodes CAISADRNYGYTF.

This rearrangement joins TRBV20-1 to TRBJ2-1, with a possible D match to TRBD1 (6 bases). V lost 5 bases, J lost 7 bases, and 9 bases lay in between. The CDR3 runs to 11 residues. Germline V gene data show CDR1 as DFQATT and CDR2 as SNEGSKA (reference sequence). The CDR3, as DNA: TGCAGTGCTGGCAGGGGAAATGAGCAGTTCTTC. This gives the protein CSAGRGNEQFF.

The V call is TRBV6-5, the J call TRBJ2-2, with TRBD2 identical over 7 bases. V lost 0 bases to trimming and J lost 4 bases; unmatched junction nucleotides: 5. This CDR3 contains 16 residues. Germline V gives CDR1 MNHEY, CDR2 SVGAGI. The chain's CDR3 is CASSYSPGGPTGELFF. The CDR3, as DNA: TGTGCCAGCAGTTACTCGCCGGGGGGACCCACCGGGGAGCTGTTTTTT.

The chain employs TRBV2 and TRBJ2-1; TRBD2 matches at 8 bases. The germline gives CDR1 SNHLY, CDR2 FYNNEI. V lost 7 bases to trimming and J lost 6 bases; unmatched junction nucleotides: 8. The CDR3 contains 14 residues. The DNA for the CDR3 is TGTGCCAGCATGGGGGCGGGGGGTCCCAATGAGCAGTTCTTC. As protein: CASMGAGGPNEQFF.

On this clone: Distinct nucleotide sequences in the sample also encode this CDR3. The chain couples TRBV9 to TRBJ2-1; TRBD2 matches at 7 bases. Germline CDR1 reads SGDLS; CDR2 reads YYNGEE. The CDR3 loop spans 15 amino acids. V shed 0 bases, J shed 2 bases, and the junction held 2 bases outside the gene matches. CDR3 sequence reads: CASSVGGGAYNEQFF. CDR3 DNA sequence: TGTGCCAGCAGCGTAGGTGGGGGGGCCTACAATGAGCAGTTCTTC.

The chain recombines TRBV13 with TRBJ1-5; D not resolved. The V end lost 3 bases, the J end lost 6 bases, and 9 bases lay between the germline ends. The CDR3 consists of 13 residues. The germline V gene encodes CDR1 PRHDT and CDR2 FYEKMQ (reference sequence). The CDR3 region is CASSFGGGQPQHF. CDR3 nucleotides: TGTGCCAGCAGCTTCGGAGGAGGTCAGCCCCAGCATTTT.

The chain combines TRBV11-3 with TRBJ2-7; 7 nucleotides agree with TRBD2. CDR3 length equals 13 residues. J lost 2 bases, V lost 5 bases, and 3 bases had no gene match. The germline V gene has CDR1 SGHNT and CDR2 YENEEA. The CDR3 sequence: CASSPGTTYEQYF. The DNA for the CDR3 is TGTGCCAGCAGCCCCGGGACTACCTACGAGCAGTACTTC. Full variable domain (rest looked up from reference TRBV11-3 and TRBJ2-7): EAGVVQSPRYKIIEKKQPVAFWCNPISGHNTLYWYLQNLGQGPELLIRYENEEAVDDSQLPKDRFSAERLKGVDSTLKIQPAELGDSAVYLCASSPGTTYEQYFGPGTRLTVT.